The rows below give T cell receptor beta chains drawn from one sample of a study of vaccination and CD4 T cells after COVID-19. TCRdb called the PCR reads again in MiXCR, with one record for every CDR3 protein. The profile shows around 15,000 distinct CDR3 sequences, roughly 43% of them singletons. No antigen is known for these receptors. Specimen: CD4+ T cells from blood, cultured in vitro, collected before SARS-CoV-2 vaccination. The receptor source for this set is a human donor who had recovered from COVID-19. The CDR3 runs from the conserved cysteine through the conserved F or W. D genes are given only for firm matches. A clone size is listed for some rows: how often the clone was seen (once, few, many), or a class if it is expanded.

clone size,V gene,J gene,D gene,CDR3 protein,CDR3 DNA
once,TRBV2,TRBJ2-7,-,CASTRTAANYEQYF,TGTGCCAGCACCAGAACAGCGGCCAACTACGAGCAGTACTTC
-,TRBV7-9,TRBJ1-1,TRBD1,CATNRGFTEAFF,TGTGCCACCAACAGGGGGTTCACTGAAGCTTTCTTT
-,TRBV19,TRBJ2-7,-,CASSIARNSYEQYF,TGTGCCAGTAGTATAGCACGGAACTCCTACGAGCAGTACTTC
-,TRBV20-1,TRBJ2-7,TRBD2,CSASGRHLYEQYF,TGCAGTGCTAGCGGGAGGCACCTCTACGAGCAGTACTTC
few,TRBV20-1,TRBJ2-2,TRBD2,CSAEGTSGRFTGELFF,TGCAGTGCCGAAGGGACTAGCGGGAGGTTTACCGGGGAGCTGTTTTTT
-,TRBV20-1,TRBJ2-1,TRBD2,CSARRLAGGNEQFF,TGCAGTGCTAGACGGCTAGCGGGAGGGAATGAGCAGTTCTTC
-,TRBV20-1,TRBJ1-4,-,CSASKTGPTNEKLFF,TGCAGTGCGTCCAAAACCGGACCCACTAATGAAAAACTGTTTTTT
-,TRBV7-2,TRBJ2-3,-,CASSLLRASTDTQYF,TGTGCCAGCAGCTTACTGCGAGCTAGCACAGATACGCAGTATTTT
-,TRBV7-9,TRBJ2-4,TRBD1,CASSPGQLDHIQYF,TGTGCCAGCAGCCCGGGACAGCTTGATCACATTCAGTACTTC
-,TRBV18,TRBJ1-5,TRBD1,CASSPGTGANQPQHF,TGTGCCAGCTCACCCGGGACAGGTGCGAATCAGCCCCAGCATTTT
few,TRBV7-2,TRBJ2-1,TRBD2,CASSPPRGVSYNEQFF,TGTGCCAGCAGCCCGCCGCGGGGGGTTTCCTACAATGAGCAGTTCTTC
few,TRBV6-1,TRBJ1-1,-,CASTRSTGNTEAFF,TGTGCCAGCACGCGGTCAACAGGGAACACTGAAGCTTTCTTT
-,TRBV28,TRBJ2-7,-,CASSLTGAGGEQYF,TGTGCCAGCAGTCTTACGGGGGCCGGGGGCGAGCAGTACTTC
few,TRBV12-3/TRBV12-4,TRBJ1-2,-,CASSHNEGPKEYGYTF,TGTGCCAGCAGTCATAATGAGGGGCCCAAGGAGTATGGCTACACCTTC
once,TRBV5-5,TRBJ1-2,-,CASRRDQGSRHYGYTF,TGTGCCAGCAGACGGGACCAGGGATCTCGGCACTATGGCTACACCTTC
few,TRBV6-1,TRBJ2-7,TRBD1,CASSDIQGSSYEQYF,TGTGCCAGCAGTGACATACAGGGGAGCTCCTACGAGCAGTACTTC
medium-sized,TRBV7-9,TRBJ1-5,-,CASSLGSEPQHF,TGTGCCAGCAGCTTAGGGTCCGAGCCCCAGCATTTT
few,TRBV30,TRBJ2-7,-,CAWSGNEGHEQYF,TGTGCCTGGAGCGGCAACGAGGGGCACGAGCAGTACTTC
-,TRBV7-2,TRBJ1-4,TRBD1,CASSLRQGAEKLFF,TGTGCCAGCAGCTTAAGGCAGGGGGCTGAAAAACTGTTTTTT
-,TRBV20-1,TRBJ1-2,-,CSARESGTFWGYTF,TGCAGTGCTAGAGAATCCGGAACTTTTTGGGGCTACACCTTC
-,TRBV28,TRBJ1-2,-,CASSLEFRGVYGYTF,TGTGCCAGCAGTTTAGAATTTCGGGGAGTTTATGGCTACACCTTC
few,TRBV5-6,TRBJ1-1,TRBD1,CASSSPWTGMSTEAFF,TGTGCCAGCAGCTCGCCATGGACAGGGATGAGCACTGAAGCTTTCTTT
-,TRBV11-3,TRBJ2-5,-,CASSLIGETQYF,TGTGCCAGCAGCTTAATCGGCGAGACCCAGTACTTC
-,TRBV11-3,TRBJ2-7,-,CASSTSPQMGYEQYF,TGTGCCAGCAGCACGAGTCCCCAAATGGGGTACGAGCAGTACTTC
-,TRBV20-1,TRBJ2-5,TRBD2,CSARRAGQETQYF,TGCAGTGCTAGAAGAGCGGGGCAAGAGACCCAGTACTTC
-,TRBV2,TRBJ1-2,-,CASSEVTGMYTF,TGTGCCAGCAGTGAAGTCACAGGGATGTACACCTTC
few,TRBV12-3/TRBV12-4,TRBJ1-5,-,CASVGGVFQPQHF,TGTGCCAGTGTCGGGGGGGTTTTCCAGCCCCAGCATTTT
-,TRBV11-3,TRBJ2-5,TRBD2,CASSPGLAGGPVRETQYF,TGTGCCAGCAGCCCGGGACTAGCGGGGGGGCCGGTAAGGGAGACCCAGTACTTC
few,TRBV6-1,TRBJ1-1,-,CASSRKGGVLQNTEAFF,TGTGCCAGCAGTAGGAAAGGAGGGGTCCTACAGAACACTGAAGCTTTCTTT
-,TRBV7-6,TRBJ2-7,-,CASSLAGRGAPSYEQYF,TGTGCCAGCAGCTTAGCAGGTCGGGGGGCGCCTTCCTACGAGCAGTACTTC
few,TRBV12-3/TRBV12-4,TRBJ1-1,-,CASSYLPGTEAFF,TGTGCCAGCAGTTACCTCCCGGGGACTGAAGCTTTCTTT
-,TRBV4-3,TRBJ2-1,TRBD2,CASSQGASGNYNEQFF,TGCGCCAGCAGCCAAGGGGCTAGCGGGAACTACAATGAGCAGTTCTTC
-,TRBV10-3,TRBJ1-5,TRBD1,CAISESGRGSNQPQHF,TGTGCCATCAGTGAGTCTGGCAGGGGGAGCAATCAGCCCCAGCATTTT
-,TRBV2,TRBJ1-1,TRBD1,CASSRDRLMNTEAFF,TGTGCCAGCAGCCGGGACAGGCTCATGAACACTGAAGCTTTCTTT
-,TRBV30,TRBJ1-2,-,CAWRGIGTGGYTF,TGTGCCTGGAGGGGGATAGGGACCGGGGGCTACACCTTC
-,TRBV7-2,TRBJ1-3,-,CASSEHLSGNTIYF,TGTGCCAGCAGCGAACATCTCTCTGGAAACACCATATATTTT
-,TRBV10-1,TRBJ2-5,-,CASSRTAIQETQYF,TGCGCCAGCAGTAGGACAGCCATCCAAGAGACCCAGTACTTC
-,TRBV6-2/TRBV6-3,TRBJ2-1,-,CASSAFGQPYNEQFF,TGTGCCAGCAGTGCCTTCGGACAGCCCTACAATGAGCAGTTCTTC
-,TRBV12-3/TRBV12-4,TRBJ1-4,-,CASSLGRTKELFF,TGTGCCAGCAGCCTAGGCAGGACGAAGGAACTGTTTTTT
-,TRBV11-2,TRBJ2-5,TRBD2,CASSWGVVSGRGETQYF,TGTGCCAGCAGCTGGGGCGTGGTTAGCGGGAGAGGGGAGACCCAGTACTTC
few,TRBV11-2,TRBJ2-2,-,CASSLGPGELFF,TGTGCCAGCAGCCTGGGCCCCGGGGAGCTGTTTTTT
few,TRBV28,TRBJ1-5,TRBD1,CASSLRGQVSQPQHF,TGTGCCAGCAGTCTAAGGGGACAGGTGAGTCAGCCCCAGCATTTT
-,TRBV20-1,TRBJ1-6,-,CSARMGYNSPLHF,TGCAGTGCTAGAATGGGTTACAATTCACCCCTCCACTTT
-,TRBV6-4,TRBJ2-5,-,CASSQTPGAETQYF,TGTGCCAGCAGTCAGACCCCAGGGGCAGAGACCCAGTACTTC
-,TRBV19,TRBJ2-7,-,CASSNQVSSYEQYF,TGTGCCAGTAGTAACCAGGTGAGCTCCTACGAGCAGTACTTC
-,TRBV27,TRBJ1-1,-,CASRAGASSTEAFF,TGTGCCAGCAGGGCAGGTGCATCGTCCACTGAAGCTTTCTTT
few,TRBV20-1,TRBJ2-4,TRBD2,CSARVGATSGGKNIQYF,TGCAGTGCTAGAGTAGGTGCGACTAGCGGGGGGAAAAACATTCAGTACTTC
-,TRBV11-3,TRBJ1-1,TRBD1,CASSLESRGEAFF,TGTGCCAGCAGCTTAGAGAGCAGGGGGGAAGCTTTCTTT
-,TRBV7-9,TRBJ1-5,-,CASSLGAGNQPQHF,TGTGCCAGCAGCTTAGGGGCAGGCAATCAGCCCCAGCATTTT
-,TRBV29-1,TRBJ1-1,-,CSVAGGNTEAFF,TGCAGCGTTGCGGGGGGGAACACTGAAGCTTTCTTT